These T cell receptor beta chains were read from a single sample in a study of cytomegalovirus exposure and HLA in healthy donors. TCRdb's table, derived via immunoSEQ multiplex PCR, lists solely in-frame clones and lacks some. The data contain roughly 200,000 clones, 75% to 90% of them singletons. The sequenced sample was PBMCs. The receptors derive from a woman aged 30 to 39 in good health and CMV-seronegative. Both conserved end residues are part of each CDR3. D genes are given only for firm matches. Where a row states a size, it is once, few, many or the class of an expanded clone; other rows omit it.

CDR3aa: CASSLGTGTYEQYF
CDR3nt: TGTGCCAGCAGCTTGGGGACAGGGACCTACGAGCAGTACTTC
j_gene: TRBJ2-7
abundance: few
d_gene: TRBD1
v_gene: TRBV5-8

CDR3aa: CASSRSGRAINEQFF
CDR3nt: TGTGCCAGCAGTCGTAGCGGGAGGGCCATCAATGAGCAGTTCTTC
j_gene: TRBJ2-1
abundance: .
d_gene: TRBD2
v_gene: TRBV6-1

CDR3aa: CSAMPDREYDTQYF
CDR3nt: TGCAGCGCGATGCCGGACAGGGAATACGATACGCAGTATTTT
j_gene: TRBJ2-3
abundance: .
d_gene: TRBD1
v_gene: TRBV29-1

CDR3aa: CASSFDRSTEAFF
CDR3nt: TGTGCCAGCAGCTTCGACAGAAGCACTGAAGCTTTCTTT
j_gene: TRBJ1-1
abundance: .
d_gene: .
v_gene: TRBV6-1

CDR3aa: CASSEDGRGYNEQFF
CDR3nt: TGTGCCAGCAGTGAAGACGGGAGGGGCTACAATGAGCAGTTCTTC
j_gene: TRBJ2-1
abundance: .
d_gene: TRBD2
v_gene: TRBV6-4

CDR3aa: CASSRTSGLEQFF
CDR3nt: TGTGCCAGCAGCCGAACTAGCGGACTAGAGCAGTTCTTC
j_gene: TRBJ2-1
abundance: .
d_gene: TRBD2
v_gene: TRBV7-2

CDR3aa: CASKGGTQQYF
CDR3nt: TGTGCCAGCAAGGGGGGGACTCAGCAGTACTTC
j_gene: TRBJ2-7
abundance: few
d_gene: .
v_gene: TRBV6-1

CDR3aa: CASRESPGNTEAFF
CDR3nt: TGTGCCAGCAGGGAAAGTCCAGGGAACACTGAAGCTTTCTTT
j_gene: TRBJ1-1
abundance: .
d_gene: .
v_gene: TRBV2

CDR3aa: CASSQASGGADTQYF
CDR3nt: TGTGCCAGCAGCCAAGCTAGCGGGGGGGCCGATACGCAGTATTTT
j_gene: TRBJ2-3
abundance: few
d_gene: TRBD2
v_gene: TRBV4-2

CDR3aa: CASSQPGLNQPQHF
CDR3nt: TGCGCCAGCAGCCAGCCGGGACTTAATCAGCCCCAGCATTTT
j_gene: TRBJ1-5
abundance: few
d_gene: .
v_gene: TRBV4-1

CDR3aa: CASSLDGANYGYTF
CDR3nt: TGCGCCAGCAGCTTGGACGGAGCTAACTATGGCTACACCTTC
j_gene: TRBJ1-2
abundance: .
d_gene: .
v_gene: TRBV5-1

CDR3aa: CASSPGTGRNEQFF
CDR3nt: TGTGCCAGCAGCCCAGGGACAGGGAGAAATGAGCAGTTCTTC
j_gene: TRBJ2-1
abundance: .
d_gene: TRBD1
v_gene: TRBV14

CDR3aa: CASSVAGHLLTDTQYF
CDR3nt: TGTGCCAGCAGCGTAGCGGGACACCTGCTCACAGATACGCAGTATTTT
j_gene: TRBJ2-3
abundance: .
d_gene: .
v_gene: TRBV9

CDR3aa: CASSALSSGNTGELFF
CDR3nt: TGTGCCAGCAGCGCCCTATCTAGCGGTAACACCGGGGAGCTGTTTTTT
j_gene: TRBJ2-2
abundance: .
d_gene: TRBD2
v_gene: TRBV11-2

CDR3aa: CASSERTAVPEAFF
CDR3nt: TGTGCCAGCAGTGAAAGGACAGCCGTCCCTGAAGCTTTCTTT
j_gene: TRBJ1-1
abundance: .
d_gene: .
v_gene: TRBV6-1

CDR3aa: CATRQNSNQPQHF
CDR3nt: TGTGCCACTCGACAGAATAGCAATCAGCCCCAGCATTTT
j_gene: TRBJ1-5
abundance: few
d_gene: .
v_gene: TRBV15

CDR3aa: CASSPPGQGYYNEQFF
CDR3nt: TGTGCCAGCTCACCTCCGGGACAGGGGTATTACAATGAGCAGTTCTTC
j_gene: TRBJ2-1
abundance: .
d_gene: TRBD1
v_gene: TRBV18

CDR3aa: CASSIYLTAYSGNTIYF
CDR3nt: TGTGCCAGCAGCATCTATTTGACAGCGTACTCTGGAAACACCATATATTTT
j_gene: TRBJ1-3
abundance: few
d_gene: .
v_gene: TRBV5-6

CDR3aa: CASSFTGTSGGNHYEQYF
CDR3nt: TGTGCCAGCAGCTTCACCGGGACTAGCGGGGGGAACCATTACGAGCAGTACTTC
j_gene: TRBJ2-7
abundance: .
d_gene: TRBD2
v_gene: TRBV7-8

CDR3aa: CASSAGPLAKNIQYF
CDR3nt: TGCGCCAGCAGCGCGGGCCCCCTAGCCAAAAACATTCAGTACTTC
j_gene: TRBJ2-4
abundance: .
d_gene: .
v_gene: TRBV5-1

CDR3aa: CASSLPQGVDEQYF
CDR3nt: TGTGCCAGCAGTCTACCTCAGGGCGTCGACGAGCAGTACTTC
j_gene: TRBJ2-7
abundance: .
d_gene: .
v_gene: TRBV28

CDR3aa: CASSIVGFEGYGYTF
CDR3nt: TGTGCCAGTAGTATAGTGGGCTTCGAGGGCTATGGCTACACCTTC
j_gene: TRBJ1-2
abundance: .
d_gene: .
v_gene: TRBV19

CDR3aa: CASTGGEAGWTEAFF
CDR3nt: TGTGCCAGCACCGGTGGGGAGGCAGGGTGGACTGAAGCTTTCTTT
j_gene: TRBJ1-1
abundance: .
d_gene: .
v_gene: TRBV28

CDR3aa: CASSFLAGSYNEQFF
CDR3nt: TGTGCCAGCAGTTTCCTGGCAGGGTCCTACAATGAGCAGTTCTTC
j_gene: TRBJ2-1
abundance: .
d_gene: .
v_gene: TRBV28

CDR3aa: CASRSSGGNTGELFF
CDR3nt: TGTGCCAGCAGGTCTAGCGGGGGGAACACCGGGGAGCTGTTTTTT
j_gene: TRBJ2-2
abundance: few
d_gene: TRBD2
v_gene: TRBV7-9

CDR3aa: CASPPAGSNEQYF
CDR3nt: TGTGCCAGCCCCCCAGCGGGAAGTAACGAGCAGTACTTC
j_gene: TRBJ2-7
abundance: .
d_gene: TRBD2
v_gene: TRBV6-1

CDR3aa: CASTSTGQGSYGYTF
CDR3nt: TGTGCCAGCACCTCTACGGGACAGGGATCCTATGGCTACACCTTC
j_gene: TRBJ1-2
abundance: once
d_gene: TRBD1
v_gene: TRBV28